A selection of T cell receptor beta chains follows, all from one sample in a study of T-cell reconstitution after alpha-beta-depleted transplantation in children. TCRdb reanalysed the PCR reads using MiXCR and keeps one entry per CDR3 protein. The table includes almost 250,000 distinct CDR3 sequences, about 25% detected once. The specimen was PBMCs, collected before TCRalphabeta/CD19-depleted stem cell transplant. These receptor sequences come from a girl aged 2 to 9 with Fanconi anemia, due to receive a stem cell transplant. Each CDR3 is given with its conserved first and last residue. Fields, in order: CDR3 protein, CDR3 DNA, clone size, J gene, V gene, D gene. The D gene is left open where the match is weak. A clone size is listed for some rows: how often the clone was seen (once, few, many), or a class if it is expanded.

CDR3: CASSLINDPIADNEQFF
DNA: TGTGCCAGCAGCTTAATAAATGACCCAATTGCGGACAATGAGCAGTTCTTC
size: many
J: TRBJ2-1
V: TRBV7-3
D: NA

CDR3: CSVSDSTDTQYF
DNA: TGCAGCGTTTCCGACTCCACAGATACGCAGTATTTT
size: many
J: TRBJ2-3
V: TRBV29-1
D: NA

CDR3: CASSGTGNTGELFF
DNA: TGTGCCAGCTCCGGGACAGGGAACACCGGGGAGCTGTTTTTT
size: many
J: TRBJ2-2
V: TRBV12-3/TRBV12-4
D: TRBD1

CDR3: CASSFGTSGYEQYF
DNA: TGCGCCAGCAGCTTCGGGACTAGCGGTTACGAGCAGTACTTC
size: NA
J: TRBJ2-7
V: TRBV5-1
D: TRBD2

CDR3: CASSHKTGHGELFF
DNA: TGCGCCAGCAGCCACAAGACAGGGCACGGGGAGCTGTTTTTT
size: few
J: TRBJ2-2
V: TRBV5-1
D: TRBD1

CDR3: CASSFRRPLQETQYF
DNA: TGTGCCAGCAGTTTCCGGAGACCCTTACAAGAGACCCAGTACTTC
size: many
J: TRBJ2-5
V: TRBV12-3/TRBV12-4
D: NA

CDR3: CASSLRWDSSYNEQFF
DNA: TGTGCCAGCAGCTTACGTTGGGACAGCTCCTACAATGAGCAGTTCTTC
size: few
J: TRBJ2-1
V: TRBV7-3
D: TRBD1

CDR3: CASSGSPAGNNEQFF
DNA: TGTGCCAGCAGTGGAAGTCCAGCGGGGAACAATGAGCAGTTCTTC
size: NA
J: TRBJ2-1
V: TRBV6-4
D: TRBD2

CDR3: CASSLGLAGEGDTQYF
DNA: TGTGCCAGCAGCTTGGGACTAGCGGGGGAGGGAGATACGCAGTATTTT
size: once
J: TRBJ2-3
V: TRBV11-2
D: TRBD2

CDR3: CASSTGSGGTYEQFF
DNA: TGTGCCAGCAGCACCGGGAGCGGGGGCACGTATGAGCAGTTCTTC
size: NA
J: TRBJ2-1
V: TRBV2
D: TRBD2

CDR3: CASSLGGTAYEQYF
DNA: TGTGCCAGCAGCTTAGGTGGGACAGCCTACGAGCAGTACTTC
size: many
J: TRBJ2-7
V: TRBV7-2
D: TRBD1

CDR3: CSTYLGGSYEQYF
DNA: TGCAGTACATACCTTGGGGGGTCCTACGAGCAGTACTTC
size: NA
J: TRBJ2-7
V: TRBV20-1
D: NA

CDR3: CASSLLTGSLEQYF
DNA: TGCGCCAGCAGCTTGTTGACGGGATCTCTCGAGCAGTACTTC
size: NA
J: TRBJ2-7
V: TRBV5-1
D: NA

CDR3: CASSQEGTSGVYEQYF
DNA: TGTGCCAGCAGCCAAGAAGGGACTAGCGGGGTCTACGAGCAGTACTTC
size: few
J: TRBJ2-7
V: TRBV4-2
D: TRBD2

CDR3: CASSSNAYEQYF
DNA: TGTGCCAGCAGTTCCAATGCCTACGAGCAGTACTTC
size: NA
J: TRBJ2-7
V: TRBV28
D: NA

CDR3: CASSYSRLAGETQYF
DNA: TGTGCCAGCAGTTACTCGAGACTAGCAGGAGAGACCCAGTACTTC
size: few
J: TRBJ2-5
V: TRBV6-2/TRBV6-3
D: TRBD2

CDR3: CASSPEPGTGGVSPLHF
DNA: TGTGCCAGCAGTCCCGAGCCAGGGACAGGGGGAGTTTCACCCCTCCACTTT
size: NA
J: TRBJ1-6
V: TRBV5-6
D: TRBD1

CDR3: CSAKVLRTSPYNEQFF
DNA: TGCAGTGCGAAGGTCCTTCGGACTAGCCCCTACAATGAGCAGTTCTTC
size: many
J: TRBJ2-1
V: TRBV20-1
D: TRBD2

CDR3: CASSLVPSGGAQETQYF
DNA: TGCGCCAGCAGCTTGGTCCCTAGCGGGGGGGCGCAAGAGACCCAGTACTTC
size: few
J: TRBJ2-5
V: TRBV5-1
D: TRBD2